A single T cell receptor (beta chain) is shown here with its context. This clonotype was picked up many times. Its antigen remains undetermined. The sample holds no much larger clone one base away, and base qualities are not on file. Moderately to severely active disease, a Clinical Activity Score of at least 3, a NOSPECS grade of at least 4, and a duration under 3 months were present in ophthalmopathy patients. Patients with uncontrolled infections, other autoimmune diseases, pregnancy or lactation were excluded. Diagnoses were based on clinical symptoms, serum thyroxine and TRAb, thyroid ultrasound and orbital computed tomography. PBMCs were separated from under 11 ml of fresh peripheral blood using Ficoll-Paque density gradient centrifugation. Trizol reagent was used to extract total RNA, and RNA quality was then checked on an Agilent 2100 Bioanalyzer. The data stem from a study of T cells in Graves' hyperthyroidism and ophthalmopathy (dated by TCRdb to about 2019). Describing the broader study: Peripheral blood samples were taken at the time of initial diagnosis, prior to any treatment. TCR V-J signatures able to tell the groups apart were searched for in a discovery cohort of 100 or so patients, of whom fewer than 45 had Graves' ophthalmopathy and some 60 had stable Graves' hyperthyroidism. Whether ophthalmopathy could be predicted prospectively was tested in an independent validation cohort made up of about 20 hyperthyroidism patients plus 17 patients who later progressed to ophthalmopathy. The roughly 100 discovery patients were randomly divided into training and test sets at a 7:3 ratio. The study also compared thyroid tissue and blood T-cell repertoires from several Graves' hyperthyroidism patients. After sampling, hyperthyroidism patients received methimazole starting at 30 mg daily, and ophthalmopathy patients received high-dose intravenous methylprednisolone. The paper reports TCR Vbeta CDR3 sequencing of roughly 140 peripheral blood samples: fewer than 50 ophthalmopathy, some 80 hyperthyroidism and around 17 progressor patients. Overall results and qualifications from the work: Most expanded thyroid clonotypes (frequency above 0.001) were also detected in blood, a finding suggesting that blood repertoires may reflect thyroid immune responses. In validation, progression to ophthalmopathy was predicted by the model with approximately 67% sensitivity and around 75% specificity, a median of around 6.5 months before onset. A model built on a 13 V-J signature distinguished ophthalmopathy from stable hyperthyroidism, reaching around 88% sensitivity and 81.08% specificity in cross-validation and 80%/75% in testing. No statistical method was used to set the sample size in advance, and investigators knew the group allocation.

The TCR beta CDR3 regions were amplified from RNA transcripts. For the first round of RT-PCR on the TCR CDR3, the HTBI primer set was used together with the Qiagen OneStep RT-PCR kit. A second multiplex PCR round built the libraries, followed by size selection and purification. Sequencing of the libraries was done on an Illumina HiSeq2000 using paired-end 100 bp reads. Per the original workflow: SOAPnuke was used to process the raw data, throwing out any read that contained adapters or uncalled bases, had a mean Phred below 15, or lacked an exact constant-primer or identifier match. High-quality paired reads were merged with COPE v1.2.5, and unique nucleotide sequences were defined as clonotypes. MiTCR v1.1 was used to align clonotypes to the IMGT TRBV, TRBD and TRBJ reference segments. Only V-J combinations with frequency above 0.0001, covering about 99% of repertoires, were analysed. A TCS score was defined as the ratio of F50 (clonal expansion) to E x V (chaos), with BLOSUM62-based TCRdist applied between CDR3 peptides within each V-J. Welch's t-statistics and random forest reduced just over 500 V-J features to 13, which were used in a naive Bayes classifier (R e1071). The public reads were reanalyzed by TCRdb: fastp trimming at Q25, MiXCR alignment, in-frame beta chains only. Under each unique CDR3 protein, matching rows form one entry showing the most common genes and DNA. Here the V and J calls rest on TCRdb's processing, not on the authors' analysis. Across this sample there are about 600,000 distinct CDR3 sequences, with roughly a sixth seen only once. 3% to 4% of the sample lies in the top ten.

This clonotype originated in a woman between 40 and 50 years old with Graves' ophthalmopathy. Material: blood.

The CDR3 amino acid sequence is: CASSATGNSPLHF. The bases are TGTGCCAGCAGCGCTACAGGGAATTCACCCCTCCACTTT. Recombination connected TRBV9 to TRBJ1-6, and TRBD1 may be the D gene, going by 6 matching bases. At the junction V is shortened by 3 bases and J by 7 bases, with 8 bases in between. The CDR3 runs 13 residues from the cysteine to the phenylalanine. The CDR3 DNA has 39 bases and is translated from base 1. The germline V gene provides CDR1 SGDLS and CDR2 YYNGEE.